The entry below describes one T cell receptor (beta chain). Its antigen is as yet unknown. The data originate from a study of CD8+ T cells in alopecia areata. Investigators isolated RNA and reverse transcribed it into cDNA to act as the sequencing template. TCRdb's table, derived via immunoSEQ multiplex PCR, lists solely in-frame clones and lacks some. The top ten clones hold 12% to 15% of a sample with approximately 170,000 clones, about 60% of them seen once. The treatment is: oral pan-JAK inhibitor, 5-10 mg twice daily. As part of sample collection, lesional scalp punch biopsies and peripheral blood were taken from alopecia areata patients. Points from the study as a whole: Many expanded lesional clones remained in scalp and blood on tofacitinib. Mice gave a clearer picture of TCR sharing than patients did, possibly for HLA-related reasons.

V was clipped by 6 bases and J by 5 bases; unmatched bases: 8. Looked up from germline, CDR1 is SQVTM and CDR2 is ANQGSEA. CDR3 length: 14 amino acids. This receptor was taken from a human donor with alopecia areata. Sequencing used CD4+ T cells sorted from blood, obtained at week 24, from a patient treated with tofacitinib. The V call is TRBV29-1, the J call TRBJ2-5; TRBD1 agrees at 11 bases. The CDR3 DNA sequence: TGCAGCGTCGCTGGGACAGGGGGAGGGGAGACCCAGTACTTC. Amino acid sequence: CSVAGTGGGETQYF.